This entry concerns a single T cell receptor (beta chain). This record belongs to a study of blood T cell repertoires in COVID-19. TCRdb's copy holds only in-frame clones and misses some; the assay was immunoSEQ multiplex PCR. The sample consists of tens of thousands of clones, about 88% of them appearing once. The CDR3 has 12 amino acids. The V end was cut by 4 bases, the J end by 6 bases, with 9 bases between. Sequencing was performed on peripheral blood. This chain uses TRBV12-3 or TRBV12-4 with TRBJ1-2; D ambiguous. The source of this sequence is a man aged 55 to 70 with acute or convalescent COVID-19. The CDR3 region is CASSSPLHGYTF. CDR3 coding DNA: TGTGCCAGCAGTTCCCCTCTTCATGGCTACACCTTC.